Each of the 8 T cell receptor beta chains below was sequenced from the same sample in a study of T-cell memory formation after mild COVID-19. TCRdb redid the calling of the 5' RACE reads with MiXCR, one entry per CDR3 protein. The sample carries around 440,000 distinct CDR3 sequences, around a sixth recorded once. Sequencing was performed on PBMCs or a T cell subset sorted from them (not recorded which). The receptors originated from an adult woman who had mild COVID-19 (a few samples of this study predate the infection). Cell type and time point are not known.

The V call is TRBV6-5, the J call TRBJ1-1; D is unclear. The CDR3 covers 14 residues. Germline CDR1 MNHEY, CDR2 SVGAGI. Trimming shortened V by 6 bases and J by 6 bases, and 17 bases separated the two germline ends. CDR3 residues: CASRPLSRHAEAFF. The DNA for the CDR3 is TGTGCCAGCAGACCCCTCTCTAGACATGCTGAAGCTTTCTTT.

V is TRBV21-1 and J is TRBJ2-2. TRBV21-1 is classified as a pseudogene. The CDR3 covers 16 residues. CDR3 loop: CASSKLGVLDTGELFF. The CDR3 nucleotides read TGTGCCAGCAGCAAGCTTGGGGTTTTGGACACCGGGGAGCTGTTTTTT.

The chain combines TRBV19 with TRBJ1-2; D unresolved. The V gene lost 3 bases and the J gene lost 5 bases, with 4 bases spanning the gap. There are 11 residues in the CDR3. Germline V gives CDR1 LNHDA, CDR2 SQIVND (reference sequence). CDR3 region: CASSMGYGYTF. As DNA, the CDR3 is TGTGCCAGTAGTATGGGGTATGGCTACACCTTC.

In this sample, this clonotype turned up a few times. This chain links TRBV6-2 or TRBV6-3 with TRBJ2-1, with TRBD2 identical over 8 bases. Germline V CDR1 and CDR2: MNHEY, SVGEGT. This CDR3 has 13 residues. Trimming removed 6 bases from V and 5 bases from J; junction bases left unmatched: 3. CDR3 coding DNA: TGTGCCAGCAGCCCACTAGCGGACAATGAGCAGTTCTTC. Translation gives CASSPLADNEQFF.

Only a few counts were recorded for this clonotype. The chain joins TRBV5-4 to TRBJ2-1; D unresolved. The V gene's germline CDR1 is SGHNT and CDR2 YYREEE (reference sequence). This CDR3 has 14 amino acids. V gave up 3 bases and J gave up 4 bases, with 11 bases separating them. CDR3 bases: TGTGCCAGCAGCTCCGGGCCAAATTACAATGAGCAGTTCTTC. Translating gives CASSSGPNYNEQFF.

This clonotype was observed a handful of times. This rearrangement joins TRBV14 to TRBJ2-1; the match to TRBD1 covers 7 bases. This CDR3 spans 14 amino acids. Germline values: CDR1 SGHDN, CDR2 FVKESK. V was clipped by 6 bases and J by 5 bases; unmatched bases: 7. CDR3: CASRQQGINNEQFF. The CDR3 coding sequence is TGTGCCAGCAGGCAACAGGGGATAAACAATGAGCAGTTCTTC.

The chain carries TRBV4-1 and TRBJ2-7; 10 positions match TRBD1. With 0 bases clipped from V and 4 bases from J, the junction kept 6 bases outside the gene matches. The germline CDR1 and CDR2 sequences are MGHRA and YSYEKL. The CDR3 is 16 residues long. CDR3 residues: CASSQDPGTGEYEQYF. In nucleotides, the CDR3 is TGCGCCAGCAGCCAAGATCCCGGGACAGGGGAGTACGAGCAGTACTTC.

This clonotype was counted a few times. This chain connects TRBV5-1 to TRBJ2-1; TRBD2 is a possible D gene (6 bases). CDR3 length: 14 residues. V gave up 0 bases and J gave up 9 bases, with 13 bases separating them. The germline gives CDR1 SGHRS, CDR2 YFSETQ. DNA of the CDR3: TGCGCCAGCAGCTTGGCCGGTGGTAGCGGTGAGCAGTTCTTC. As protein: CASSLAGGSGEQFF.